The rows below give T cell receptor beta chains drawn from one sample of a study of shared clonotypes between healthy human individuals. Data came from immunoSEQ multiplex PCR; TCRdb stores just in-frame clones and leaves some out. This table has 600,000 to 750,000 clones, over 60% appearing once. The sequenced sample consisted of memory CD4+ T cells sorted from blood. Every receptor here comes from a woman in her 30s in good health. Both conserved end residues are part of each CDR3. D genes are given only for firm matches. Size is omitted from some rows. Given values are once, few, many or a class for expanded clones.

D gene: NA
J gene: TRBJ2-1
clone size: NA
CDR3 length: 16
V gene: TRBV5-1
CDR3 DNA: TGCGCCAGCAGCCTGTTATTGTCTAGCTCCTACAATGAGCAGTTCTTC
CDR3 protein: CASSLLLSSSYNEQFF

D gene: NA
J gene: TRBJ2-5
clone size: NA
CDR3 length: 13
V gene: TRBV30
CDR3 DNA: TGTGCCTGGAAACGTGGGGGCCAAGAGACCCAGTACTTC
CDR3 protein: CAWKRGGQETQYF

D gene: NA
J gene: TRBJ1-1
clone size: NA
CDR3 length: 13
V gene: TRBV18
CDR3 DNA: TGTGCCAGCTCCCCAAGAGTGGTCGCTGAAGCTTTCTTT
CDR3 protein: CASSPRVVAEAFF

D gene: TRBD2
J gene: TRBJ2-7
clone size: NA
CDR3 length: 15
V gene: TRBV5-1
CDR3 DNA: TGCGCCAGCAGCTTGGTCTCTAGCGGGACTGGGGAGCAGTACTTC
CDR3 protein: CASSLVSSGTGEQYF

D gene: NA
J gene: TRBJ2-7
clone size: NA
CDR3 length: 14
V gene: TRBV25-1
CDR3 DNA: TGTGCCAGCAGTGAAGAGGGGGACTACTACGAGCAGTACTTC
CDR3 protein: CASSEEGDYYEQYF

D gene: NA
J gene: TRBJ2-5
clone size: many
CDR3 length: 12
V gene: TRBV28
CDR3 DNA: TGTGCCAGCAGTTTGCCAGAGGATACCCCGTACTTC
CDR3 protein: CASSLPEDTPYF

D gene: TRBD2
J gene: TRBJ2-2
clone size: once
CDR3 length: 15
V gene: TRBV5-1
CDR3 DNA: TGCGCCAGCAGCCCCGGGACTAGCGTTACCGGGGAGCTGTTTTTT
CDR3 protein: CASSPGTSVTGELFF

D gene: TRBD2
J gene: TRBJ2-3
clone size: NA
CDR3 length: 17
V gene: TRBV5-1
CDR3 DNA: TGCGCCAGCAGCGTGGGACTAGCGGGCGGGAGCACAGATACGCAGTATTTT
CDR3 protein: CASSVGLAGGSTDTQYF

D gene: TRBD1
J gene: TRBJ2-5
clone size: once
CDR3 length: 15
V gene: TRBV23-1
CDR3 DNA: TGCGCCAGCAGTCAGGGCAGGGGGCTTTCAGAGACCCAGTACTTC
CDR3 protein: CASSQGRGLSETQYF

D gene: NA
J gene: TRBJ2-2
clone size: NA
CDR3 length: 15
V gene: TRBV5-1
CDR3 DNA: TGCGCCAGCAGGGTGGGACTCCCGAACACCGGGGAGCTGTTTTTT
CDR3 protein: CASRVGLPNTGELFF

D gene: TRBD1
J gene: TRBJ2-3
clone size: NA
CDR3 length: 17
V gene: TRBV19
CDR3 DNA: TGTGCCAGTAGTTCAGCGACAGGGGGTGCTGTCGGCGATACGCAGTATTTT
CDR3 protein: CASSSATGGAVGDTQYF

D gene: NA
J gene: TRBJ1-1
clone size: few
CDR3 length: 13
V gene: TRBV7-9
CDR3 DNA: TGTGCCAGCAGCAATCCCCCCATGACTGAAGCTTTCTTT
CDR3 protein: CASSNPPMTEAFF

D gene: TRBD2
J gene: TRBJ2-1
clone size: once
CDR3 length: 15
V gene: TRBV19
CDR3 DNA: TGTGCCAGTAGTTTCCGGACTAGTTCAATGGGAGAGCAGTTCTTC
CDR3 protein: CASSFRTSSMGEQFF

D gene: TRBD1
J gene: TRBJ1-1
clone size: NA
CDR3 length: 15
V gene: TRBV28
CDR3 DNA: TGTGCCAGCAGGGACAGGGGTAGAGTGAACACTGAAGCTTTCTTT
CDR3 protein: CASRDRGRVNTEAFF

D gene: TRBD1
J gene: TRBJ1-1
clone size: once
CDR3 length: 16
V gene: TRBV4-1
CDR3 DNA: TGCGCCAGCAGCCGCCACGCGGACCAGGGGGCCCTACGAGCTTTCTTT
CDR3 protein: CASSRHADQGALRAFF

D gene: NA
J gene: TRBJ1-1
clone size: NA
CDR3 length: 13
V gene: TRBV28
CDR3 DNA: TGTGCCAGCAGTTTAAGGGAATACACTGAAGCTTTCTTT
CDR3 protein: CASSLREYTEAFF

D gene: TRBD1
J gene: TRBJ1-2
clone size: NA
CDR3 length: 15
V gene: TRBV6-6
CDR3 DNA: TGTGCCAGCAGTTACCGTACAGGGGGCTTCTATGGCTACACCTTC
CDR3 protein: CASSYRTGGFYGYTF

D gene: NA
J gene: TRBJ2-5
clone size: NA
CDR3 length: 14
V gene: TRBV7-3
CDR3 DNA: TGTGCCAGCAGCATAGGCGGGGCCGGGGAGACCCAGTACTTC
CDR3 protein: CASSIGGAGETQYF

D gene: NA
J gene: TRBJ2-7
clone size: NA
CDR3 length: 12
V gene: TRBV18
CDR3 DNA: TGTGCCAGCTCCCCTTCATCCGACGAGCAGTACTTC
CDR3 protein: CASSPSSDEQYF

D gene: NA
J gene: TRBJ1-1
clone size: NA
CDR3 length: 14
V gene: TRBV9
CDR3 DNA: TGTGCCAGCAGCGTAGGACAGAAGAACACTGAAGCTTTCTTT
CDR3 protein: CASSVGQKNTEAFF

D gene: NA
J gene: TRBJ2-5
clone size: NA
CDR3 length: 15
V gene: TRBV5-6
CDR3 DNA: TGTGCCAGCAGCTTGCTTTCGACCCGGGGTGAGATCCAGTACTTC
CDR3 protein: CASSLLSTRGEIQYF

D gene: TRBD2
J gene: TRBJ2-3
clone size: NA
CDR3 length: 16
V gene: TRBV6-6
CDR3 DNA: TGTGCCAGCAGTTTTAAGCCGGGACTAGGCACAGATACGCAGTATTTT
CDR3 protein: CASSFKPGLGTDTQYF

D gene: TRBD2
J gene: TRBJ2-3
clone size: NA
CDR3 length: 14
V gene: TRBV6-6
CDR3 DNA: TGTGCCAGCACACTAGCGGGACCCACAGATACGCAGTATTTT
CDR3 protein: CASTLAGPTDTQYF

D gene: NA
J gene: TRBJ2-7
clone size: NA
CDR3 length: 16
V gene: TRBV7-9
CDR3 DNA: TGTGCCAGCAGCAGTACCCCCGGGACTCGTACCTACGAGCAGTACTTC
CDR3 protein: CASSSTPGTRTYEQYF

D gene: NA
J gene: TRBJ1-2
clone size: NA
CDR3 length: 18
V gene: TRBV28
CDR3 DNA: TGTGCCAGCAGACCCACCCGGGATCAAGAGCAGGGGAACTATGGCTACACCTTC
CDR3 protein: CASRPTRDQEQGNYGYTF

D gene: NA
J gene: TRBJ2-7
clone size: NA
CDR3 length: 13
V gene: TRBV5-1
CDR3 DNA: TGCGCCAGCAAACTAAAGGACAGCTACGAGCAGTACTTC
CDR3 protein: CASKLKDSYEQYF

D gene: TRBD1
J gene: TRBJ1-2
clone size: NA
CDR3 length: 14
V gene: TRBV7-9
CDR3 DNA: TGTGCCAGCAGCTTAGGGGACAGCCGCTATGGCTACACCTTC
CDR3 protein: CASSLGDSRYGYTF

D gene: NA
J gene: TRBJ2-1
clone size: NA
CDR3 length: 13
V gene: TRBV28
CDR3 DNA: TGTGCCAGCAGCCTGACTAGGGTCAATGAGCAGTTCTTC
CDR3 protein: CASSLTRVNEQFF

D gene: TRBD2
J gene: TRBJ2-1
clone size: NA
CDR3 length: 15
V gene: TRBV5-1
CDR3 DNA: TGCGCCAGCAGCCTTTCTAGCGGGGTGTACAATGAGCAGTTCTTC
CDR3 protein: CASSLSSGVYNEQFF

D gene: NA
J gene: TRBJ1-3
clone size: NA
CDR3 length: 16
V gene: TRBV5-1
CDR3 DNA: TGCGCCAGCAGCTACGGGAGCTCCGGGGGAGGAAACACCATATATTTT
CDR3 protein: CASSYGSSGGGNTIYF

D gene: TRBD2
J gene: TRBJ2-2
clone size: NA
CDR3 length: 17
V gene: TRBV4-1
CDR3 DNA: TGCGCCAGCAGACCGACTAGCGGGAGTAGGGTCACCGGGGAGCTGTTTTTT
CDR3 protein: CASRPTSGSRVTGELFF

D gene: TRBD1
J gene: TRBJ1-2
clone size: NA
CDR3 length: 16
V gene: TRBV19
CDR3 DNA: TGTGCCAGTAGTAGGACAGGGGGCGGTGGGAACTATGGCTACACCTTC
CDR3 protein: CASSRTGGGGNYGYTF

D gene: NA
J gene: TRBJ1-1
clone size: NA
CDR3 length: 14
V gene: TRBV18
CDR3 DNA: TGTGCCAGCTCACCACGAAGGGATACCCCTGAAGCTTTCTTT
CDR3 protein: CASSPRRDTPEAFF

D gene: TRBD1
J gene: TRBJ1-2
clone size: NA
CDR3 length: 14
V gene: TRBV2
CDR3 DNA: TGTGCCAGCAGTGTGTGGGACAGTAGCTATGGCTACACCTTC
CDR3 protein: CASSVWDSSYGYTF

D gene: NA
J gene: TRBJ1-1
clone size: NA
CDR3 length: 14
V gene: TRBV6-5
CDR3 DNA: TGTGCCAGCAGTTACGATCAGGGAATACGTGAAGCTTTCTTT
CDR3 protein: CASSYDQGIREAFF

D gene: NA
J gene: TRBJ2-7
clone size: NA
CDR3 length: 14
V gene: TRBV9
CDR3 DNA: TGTGCCAGCAGACCCGGATTAGGGGGCTACGAGCAGTACTTC
CDR3 protein: CASRPGLGGYEQYF

D gene: NA
J gene: TRBJ1-1
clone size: NA
CDR3 length: 15
V gene: TRBV5-4
CDR3 DNA: TGTGCCAGCAGCAGGGCGTCGAGATTTGATACTGAAGCTTTCTTT
CDR3 protein: CASSRASRFDTEAFF

D gene: NA
J gene: TRBJ2-2
clone size: once
CDR3 length: 15
V gene: TRBV28
CDR3 DNA: TGTGCCAGACAGGCCCGTTACAGGGACACCGGGGAGCTGTTTTTT
CDR3 protein: CARQARYRDTGELFF

D gene: TRBD1
J gene: TRBJ1-5
clone size: NA
CDR3 length: 14
V gene: TRBV28
CDR3 DNA: TGTGCCAGCAGTTTCCAGACAGGGCGCCAGCCCCAGCATTTT
CDR3 protein: CASSFQTGRQPQHF

D gene: TRBD2
J gene: TRBJ2-3
clone size: NA
CDR3 length: 16
V gene: TRBV11-1
CDR3 DNA: TGTGCCAGCAGCTTAGGCAGCGGGAGGAGGGCGGATACGCAGTATTTT
CDR3 protein: CASSLGSGRRADTQYF

D gene: NA
J gene: TRBJ2-3
clone size: NA
CDR3 length: 15
V gene: TRBV7-2
CDR3 DNA: TGTGCCAGCGCGGCGGGACTCGTCACCACAGATACGCAGTATTTT
CDR3 protein: CASAAGLVTTDTQYF

D gene: TRBD1
J gene: TRBJ1-1
clone size: few
CDR3 length: 13
V gene: TRBV18
CDR3 DNA: TGTGCCAGCTCACAGACAGGGGGCACTGAAGCTTTCTTT
CDR3 protein: CASSQTGGTEAFF